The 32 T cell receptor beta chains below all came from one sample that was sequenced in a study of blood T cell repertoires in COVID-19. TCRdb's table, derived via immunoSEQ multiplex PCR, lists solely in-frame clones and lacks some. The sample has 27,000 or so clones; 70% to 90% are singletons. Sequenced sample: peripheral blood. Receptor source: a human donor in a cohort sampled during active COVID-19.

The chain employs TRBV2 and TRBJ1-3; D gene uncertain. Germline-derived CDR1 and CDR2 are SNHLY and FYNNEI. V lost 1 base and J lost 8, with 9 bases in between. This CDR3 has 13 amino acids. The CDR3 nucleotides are TGTGCCAGCAGTGAAGGCCCGGAGGACACCATATATTTT. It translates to CASSEGPEDTIYF.

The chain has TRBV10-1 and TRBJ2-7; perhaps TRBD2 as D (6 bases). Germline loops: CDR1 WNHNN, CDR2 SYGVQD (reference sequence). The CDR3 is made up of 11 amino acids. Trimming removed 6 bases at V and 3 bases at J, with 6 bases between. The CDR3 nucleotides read TGCGCCAGCAGGGGGGGCTACGAGCAGTACTTC. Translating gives CASRGGYEQYF.

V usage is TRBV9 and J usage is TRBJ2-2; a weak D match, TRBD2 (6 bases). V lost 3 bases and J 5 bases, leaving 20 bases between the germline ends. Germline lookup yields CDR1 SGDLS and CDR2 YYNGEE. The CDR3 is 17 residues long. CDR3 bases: TGTGCCAGCAGCGACGAGACGGGACTCTCAACGACCGGGGAGCTGTTTTTT. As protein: CASSDETGLSTTGELFF.

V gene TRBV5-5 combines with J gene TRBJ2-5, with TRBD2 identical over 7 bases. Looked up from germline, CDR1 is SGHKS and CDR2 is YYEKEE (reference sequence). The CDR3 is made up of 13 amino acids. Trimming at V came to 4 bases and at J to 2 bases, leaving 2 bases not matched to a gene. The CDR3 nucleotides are TGTGCCAGCAGCGGGGGGGAGCAAGAGACCCAGTACTTC. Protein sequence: CASSGGEQETQYF.

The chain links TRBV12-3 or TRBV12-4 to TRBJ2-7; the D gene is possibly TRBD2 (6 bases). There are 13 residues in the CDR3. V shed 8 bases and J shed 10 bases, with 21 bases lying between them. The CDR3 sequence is CASGPGTFSPQYF. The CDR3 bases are TGTGCCAGCGGGCCGGGGACTTTTAGTCCCCAGTACTTC.

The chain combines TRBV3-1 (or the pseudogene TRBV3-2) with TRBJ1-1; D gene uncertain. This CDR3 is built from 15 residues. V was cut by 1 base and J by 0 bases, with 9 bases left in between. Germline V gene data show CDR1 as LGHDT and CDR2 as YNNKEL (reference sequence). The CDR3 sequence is CASSQGGGMNTEAFF. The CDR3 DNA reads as TGTGCCAGCAGCCAAGGAGGAGGGATGAACACTGAAGCTTTCTTT.

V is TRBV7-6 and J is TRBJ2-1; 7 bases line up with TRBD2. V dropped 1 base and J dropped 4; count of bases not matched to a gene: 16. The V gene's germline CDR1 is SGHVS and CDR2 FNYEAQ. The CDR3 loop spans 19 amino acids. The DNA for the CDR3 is TGTGCCAGCAGCTTAGAAGGCCCCAGCGTGGCGGGAGCTTACAATGAGCAGTTCTTC. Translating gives CASSLEGPSVAGAYNEQFF.

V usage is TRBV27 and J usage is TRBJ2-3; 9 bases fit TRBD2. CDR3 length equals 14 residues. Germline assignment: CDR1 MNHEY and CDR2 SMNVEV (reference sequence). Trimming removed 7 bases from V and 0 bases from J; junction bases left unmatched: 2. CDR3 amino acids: CASKSGRSTDTQYF. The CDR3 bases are TGTGCCAGCAAAAGCGGGAGGAGCACAGATACGCAGTATTTT.

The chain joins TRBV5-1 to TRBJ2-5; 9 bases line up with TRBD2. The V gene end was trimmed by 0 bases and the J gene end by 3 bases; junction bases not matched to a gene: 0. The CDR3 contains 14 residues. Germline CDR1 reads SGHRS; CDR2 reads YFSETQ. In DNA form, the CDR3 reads TGCGCCAGCAGCTTGGTAGCGGGAGAAGAGACCCAGTACTTC. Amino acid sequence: CASSLVAGEETQYF.

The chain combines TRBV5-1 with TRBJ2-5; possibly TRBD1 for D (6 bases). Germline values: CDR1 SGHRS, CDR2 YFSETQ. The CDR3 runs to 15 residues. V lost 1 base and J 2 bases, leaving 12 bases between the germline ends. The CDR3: CASSLKTGPQETQYF. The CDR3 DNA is TGCGCCAGCAGCTTGAAGACAGGCCCACAAGAGACCCAGTACTTC.

The CDR3: CASGQGIEKLFF. In DNA form, the CDR3 reads TGTGCCTCGGGACAGGGGATTGAAAAACTGTTTTTT. The chain joins TRBV30 to TRBJ1-4, with 10 bases lining up with TRBD1. The J segment lost 7 bases and the V segment lost 7 bases, leaving 3 bases of the junction unmatched. This CDR3 is built from 12 residues. CDR1 is GTSNPN, CDR2 SVGIG, per germline (reference sequence).

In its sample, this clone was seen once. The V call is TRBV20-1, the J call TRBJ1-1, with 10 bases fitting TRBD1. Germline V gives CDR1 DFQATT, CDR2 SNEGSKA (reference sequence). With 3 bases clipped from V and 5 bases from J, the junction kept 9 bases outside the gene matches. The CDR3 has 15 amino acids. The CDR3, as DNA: TGCAGTGCTAGTTTTAGACAGGGGGCGAAGACTGAAGCTTTCTTT. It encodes CSASFRQGAKTEAFF.

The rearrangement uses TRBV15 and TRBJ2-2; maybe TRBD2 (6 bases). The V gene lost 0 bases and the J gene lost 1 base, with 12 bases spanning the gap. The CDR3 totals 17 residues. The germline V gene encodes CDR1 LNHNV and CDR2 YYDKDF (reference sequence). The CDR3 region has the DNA TGTGCCACCAGCAGAGAAGTTCGGGGGTTGAACACCGGGGAGCTGTTTTTT. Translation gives CATSREVRGLNTGELFF.

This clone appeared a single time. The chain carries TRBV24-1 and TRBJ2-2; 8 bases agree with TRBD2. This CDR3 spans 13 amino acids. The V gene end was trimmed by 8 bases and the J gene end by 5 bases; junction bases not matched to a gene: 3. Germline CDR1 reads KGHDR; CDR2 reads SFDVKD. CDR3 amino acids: CATTSGSTGELFF. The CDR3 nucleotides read TGTGCCACCACCAGCGGGAGTACCGGGGAGCTGTTTTTT.

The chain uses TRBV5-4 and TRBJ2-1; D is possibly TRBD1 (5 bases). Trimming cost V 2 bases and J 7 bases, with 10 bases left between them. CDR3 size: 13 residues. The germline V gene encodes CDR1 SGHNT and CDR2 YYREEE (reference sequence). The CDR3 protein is CASSFSRANEQFF. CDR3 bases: TGTGCCAGCAGCTTTAGCAGGGCGAATGAGCAGTTCTTC.

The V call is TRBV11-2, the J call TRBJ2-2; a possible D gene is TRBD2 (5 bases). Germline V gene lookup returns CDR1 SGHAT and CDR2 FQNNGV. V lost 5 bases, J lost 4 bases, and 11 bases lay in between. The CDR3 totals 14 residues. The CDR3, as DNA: TGTGCCAGCAGCATGAGGCGGGTCACCGGGGAGCTGTTTTTT. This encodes CASSMRRVTGELFF. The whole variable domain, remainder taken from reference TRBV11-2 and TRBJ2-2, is EAGVAQSPRYKIIEKRQSVAFWCNPISGHATLYWYQQILGQGPKLLIQFQNNGVVDDSQLPKDRFSAERLKGVDSTLKIQPAKLEDSAVYLCASSMRRVTGELFFGEGSRLTVL.

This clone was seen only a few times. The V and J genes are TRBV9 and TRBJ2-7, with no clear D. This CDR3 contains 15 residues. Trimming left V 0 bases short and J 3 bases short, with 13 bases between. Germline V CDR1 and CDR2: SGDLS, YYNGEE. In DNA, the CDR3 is TGTGCCAGCAGCGTAGGGGCAGGCCTAAACTACGAGCAGTACTTC. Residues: CASSVGAGLNYEQYF. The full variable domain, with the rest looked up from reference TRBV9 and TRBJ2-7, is DSGVTQTPKHLITATGQRVTLRCSPRSGDLSVYWYQQSLDQGLQFLIQYYNGEERAKGNILERFSAQQFPDLHSELNLSSLELGDSALYFCASSVGAGLNYEQYFGPGTRLTVT.

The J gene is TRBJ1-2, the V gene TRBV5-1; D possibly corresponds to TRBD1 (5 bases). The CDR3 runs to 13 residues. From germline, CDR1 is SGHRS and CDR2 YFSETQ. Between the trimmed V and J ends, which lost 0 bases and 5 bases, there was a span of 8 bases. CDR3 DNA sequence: TGCGCCAGCAGCTTGGCCGGGGGGTATGGCTACACCTTC. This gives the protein CASSLAGGYGYTF. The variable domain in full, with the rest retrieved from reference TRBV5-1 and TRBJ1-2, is KAGVTQTPRYLIKTRGQQVTLSCSPISGHRSVSWYQQTPGQGLQFLFEYFSETQRNKGNFPGRFSGRQFSNSRSEMNVSTLELGDSALYLCASSLAGGYGYTFGSGTRLTVV.

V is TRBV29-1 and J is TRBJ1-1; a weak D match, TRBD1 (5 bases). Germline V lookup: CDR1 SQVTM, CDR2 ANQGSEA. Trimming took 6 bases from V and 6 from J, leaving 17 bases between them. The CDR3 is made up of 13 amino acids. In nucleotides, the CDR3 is TGCAGCGTCAACTCAGGGCAATGGGCTGAAGCTTTCTTT. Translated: CSVNSGQWAEAFF.

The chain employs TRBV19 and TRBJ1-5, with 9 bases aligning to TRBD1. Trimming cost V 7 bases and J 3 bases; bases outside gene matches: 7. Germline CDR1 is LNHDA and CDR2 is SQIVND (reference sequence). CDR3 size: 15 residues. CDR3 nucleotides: TGTGCCAGTACACTGACAGGGGGGACCAATCAGCCCCAGCATTTT. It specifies CASTLTGGTNQPQHF.

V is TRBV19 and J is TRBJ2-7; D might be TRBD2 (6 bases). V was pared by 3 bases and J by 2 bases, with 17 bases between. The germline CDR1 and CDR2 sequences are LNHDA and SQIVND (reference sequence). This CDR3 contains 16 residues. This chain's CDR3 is CASSMSAGRAPYEQYF. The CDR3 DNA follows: TGTGCCAGTAGTATGAGCGCGGGACGAGCCCCCTACGAGCAGTACTTC.

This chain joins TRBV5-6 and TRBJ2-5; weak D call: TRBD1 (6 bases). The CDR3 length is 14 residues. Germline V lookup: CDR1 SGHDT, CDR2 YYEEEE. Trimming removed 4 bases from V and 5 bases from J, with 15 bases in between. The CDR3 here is CASSLFTGLETQYF. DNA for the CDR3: TGTGCCAGCAGCCTCTTTACAGGGTTGGAGACCCAGTACTTC.

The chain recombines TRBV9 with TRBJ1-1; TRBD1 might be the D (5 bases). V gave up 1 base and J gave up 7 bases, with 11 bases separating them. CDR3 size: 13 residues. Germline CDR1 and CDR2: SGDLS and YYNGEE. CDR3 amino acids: CASSVIPGGEAFF. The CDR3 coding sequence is TGTGCCAGCAGCGTAATCCCCGGGGGTGAAGCTTTCTTT.

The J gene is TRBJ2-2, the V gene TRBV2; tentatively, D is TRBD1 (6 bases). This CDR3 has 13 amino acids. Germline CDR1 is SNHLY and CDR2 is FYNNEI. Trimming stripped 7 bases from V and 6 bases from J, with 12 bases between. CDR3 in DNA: TGTGCCAGCATTCCACAGGGCCCCGGGGAGCTGTTTTTT. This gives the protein CASIPQGPGELFF.

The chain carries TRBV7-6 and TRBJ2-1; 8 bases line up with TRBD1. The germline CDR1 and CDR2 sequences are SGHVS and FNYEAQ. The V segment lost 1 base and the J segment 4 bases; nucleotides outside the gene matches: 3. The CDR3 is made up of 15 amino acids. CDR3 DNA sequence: TGTGCCAGCAGCTTAGGACAGGGGCGATACAATGAGCAGTTCTTC. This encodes CASSLGQGRYNEQFF.

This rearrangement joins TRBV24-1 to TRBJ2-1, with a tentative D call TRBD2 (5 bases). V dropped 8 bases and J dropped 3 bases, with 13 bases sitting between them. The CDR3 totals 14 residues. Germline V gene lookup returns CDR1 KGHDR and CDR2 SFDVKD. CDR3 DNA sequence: TGTGCCACCACCCGGGGTGAGGGCTACAATGAGCAGTTCTTC. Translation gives CATTRGEGYNEQFF.

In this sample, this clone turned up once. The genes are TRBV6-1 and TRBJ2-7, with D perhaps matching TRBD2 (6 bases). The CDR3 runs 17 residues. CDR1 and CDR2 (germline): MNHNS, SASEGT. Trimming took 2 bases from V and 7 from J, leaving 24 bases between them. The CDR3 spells CASSERPRDGLSGEQYF. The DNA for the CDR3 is TGTGCCAGCAGTGAACGACCACGGGACGGACTATCGGGTGAGCAGTACTTC.

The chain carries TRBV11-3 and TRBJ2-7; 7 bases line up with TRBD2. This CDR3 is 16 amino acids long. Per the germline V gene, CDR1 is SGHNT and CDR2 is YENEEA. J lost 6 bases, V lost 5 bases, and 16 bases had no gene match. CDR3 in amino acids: CASSRGRGGRSGEQYF. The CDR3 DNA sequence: TGTGCCAGCAGCAGGGGTCGCGGGGGAAGGTCAGGCGAGCAGTACTTC.

The CDR3 nucleotides read TGCGCCAGCAGCTGGTCGACGGGGGACAATTCACCCCTCCACTTT. Amino acid sequence: CASSWSTGDNSPLHF. The chain couples TRBV5-1 to TRBJ1-6; TRBD1 is a possible D gene (5 bases). Trimming cost V 3 bases and J 7 bases, with 14 bases left between them. CDR3 length: 15 residues. Looked up from germline, CDR1 is SGHRS and CDR2 is YFSETQ.

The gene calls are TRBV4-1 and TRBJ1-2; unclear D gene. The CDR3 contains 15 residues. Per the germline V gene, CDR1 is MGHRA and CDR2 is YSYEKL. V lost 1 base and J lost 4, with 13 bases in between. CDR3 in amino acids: CASSQGAGIFYGYTF. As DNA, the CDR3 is TGCGCCAGCAGCCAAGGCGCGGGGATATTCTATGGCTACACCTTC.

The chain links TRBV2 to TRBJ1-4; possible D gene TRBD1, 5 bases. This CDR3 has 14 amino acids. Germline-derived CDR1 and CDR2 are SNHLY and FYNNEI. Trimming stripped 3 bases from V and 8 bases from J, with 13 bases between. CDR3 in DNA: TGTGCCAGCAGTGAGAGGCAGGGTGGGGAAAAACTGTTTTTT. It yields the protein CASSERQGGEKLFF.

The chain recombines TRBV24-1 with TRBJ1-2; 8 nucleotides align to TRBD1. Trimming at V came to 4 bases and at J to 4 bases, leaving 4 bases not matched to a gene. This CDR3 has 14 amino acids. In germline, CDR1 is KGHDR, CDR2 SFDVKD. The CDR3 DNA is TGTGCCACCAGTGAACCGGACAGGGCCTATGGCTACACCTTC. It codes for CATSEPDRAYGYTF.